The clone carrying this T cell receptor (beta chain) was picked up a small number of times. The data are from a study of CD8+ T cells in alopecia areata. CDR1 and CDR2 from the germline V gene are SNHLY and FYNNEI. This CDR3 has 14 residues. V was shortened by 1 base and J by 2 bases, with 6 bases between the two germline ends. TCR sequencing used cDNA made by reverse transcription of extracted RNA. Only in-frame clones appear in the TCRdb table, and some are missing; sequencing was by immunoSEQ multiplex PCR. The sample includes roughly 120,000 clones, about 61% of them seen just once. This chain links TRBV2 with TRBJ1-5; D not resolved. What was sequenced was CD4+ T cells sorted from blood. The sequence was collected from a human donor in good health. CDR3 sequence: CASSEERRNQPQHF. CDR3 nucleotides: TGTGCCAGCAGTGAAGAAAGGCGCAATCAGCCCCAGCATTTT. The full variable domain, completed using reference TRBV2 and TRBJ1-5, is EPEVTQTPSHQVTQMGQEVILRCVPISNHLYFYWYRQILGQKVEFLVSFYNNEISEKSEIFDDQFSVERPDGSNFTLKIRSTKLEDSAMYFCASSEERRNQPQHFGDGTRLSIL.